This T cell receptor beta chain appears in the sequencing data of a study of blood T cell repertoires in COVID-19. At the level of the study: PBMCs, B-cell-depleted T cells, or T cells were the source of the cDNA or gDNA that made up the material.

This study enrolled people aged about 18 to 100 from 24 US geographic areas. Cohorts were assigned according to the clinical history that participants reported. In the authors' workflow: Amplification with reference gene primers provided the estimates of nucleated cell counts. The data were produced by immunoSEQ multiplex PCR, yet TCRdb's version contains in-frame clones alone and is incomplete. V and J calls and clone size follow that table, whereas D and trimming were derived from the DNA. The sample has 150,000 to 250,000 clones, roughly four fifths seen once. The CDR3 consists of 17 residues. Trimming took 2 bases from V and 4 from J; bases not matched to a gene: 13. Germline V gives CDR1 LGHNA, CDR2 YSLEER.

The source of this sequence is a man between 35 and 55 years old who had recovered from COVID-19. What was sequenced was PBMCs or T cells enriched from blood (not recorded which). The chain couples TRBV4-3 to TRBJ1-2, with 7 bases matching TRBD1. CDR3 amino acids: CASSQSLGGRGGYGYTF. The CDR3 DNA is TGCGCCAGCAGCCAATCCCTAGGGGGCAGGGGAGGCTATGGCTACACCTTC.